Listed here are 29 T cell receptor beta chains from one sample, sequenced in a study of control samples from healthy donors and cancer patients. The protocol was immunoSEQ multiplex PCR, while the TCRdb copy is restricted to in-frame clones and leaves out a portion. The sample consists of about 120,000 clones, around 88% of them appearing once. The sequencing sample was made of blood. The receptors derive from a man aged 40-55 years in good health.

The chain employs TRBV20-1 and TRBJ2-5, with unresolved D. The CDR3 contains 10 residues. Germline loops: CDR1 DFQATT, CDR2 SNEGSKA (reference sequence). V was trimmed by 7 bases and J by 1 base, leaving 4 bases between them. CDR3 DNA: TGCAGTGGCAGCCAAGAGACCCAGTACTTC. Translation gives CSGSQETQYF.

The rearrangement uses TRBV9 and TRBJ2-7; possibly TRBD2 for D (5 bases). Trimming shortened V by 4 bases and J by 0 bases, and 11 bases separated the two germline ends. The CDR3 is 14 amino acids. CDR1 SGDLS and CDR2 YYNGEE come from the germline V gene. The CDR3 region has the DNA TGTGCCAGCAGCAAATCGAGGGTCTCCTACGAGCAGTACTTC. Protein: CASSKSRVSYEQYF.

This clone was seen a single time. As DNA, the CDR3 is TGCGCCAGCAGCTTGGCCGGGGAGGATCTCTATGAGCAGTTCTTC. It specifies CASSLAGEDLYEQFF. This chain joins TRBV5-1 and TRBJ2-1; tentatively, D is TRBD2 (6 bases). This CDR3 spans 15 amino acids. Germline CDR1 is SGHRS and CDR2 is YFSETQ. Trimming removed 0 bases at V and 8 bases at J, with 15 bases between. Full variable domain (remainder filled in from reference TRBV5-1 and TRBJ2-1): KAGVTQTPRYLIKTRGQQVTLSCSPISGHRSVSWYQQTPGQGLQFLFEYFSETQRNKGNFPGRFSGRQFSNSRSEMNVSTLELGDSALYLCASSLAGEDLYEQFFGPGTRLTVL.

The genes are TRBV7-2 and TRBJ1-6; 7 positions agree with TRBD1. Germline V CDR1 and CDR2: SGHTA, FQGNSA. The CDR3 is made up of 16 amino acids. J gave up 6 bases and V 1 base, and 6 bases lay outside the gene matches. CDR3 in DNA: TGTGCCAGCAGCTTAGAAGGGGGCTCTGGTAATTCACCCCTCCACTTT. This codes for CASSLEGGSGNSPLHF.

The V call is TRBV6-2 or TRBV6-3, the J call TRBJ2-5; D gene unclear. The CDR3 length is 14 residues. Trimming shortened V by 1 base and J by 4 bases, and 10 bases separated the two germline ends. Germline-derived CDR1 and CDR2 are MNHEY and SVGEGT. The CDR3 here is CASSYWTVGETQYF. In nucleotides, the CDR3 is TGTGCCAGCAGTTACTGGACGGTGGGAGAGACCCAGTACTTC.

The chain has TRBV5-4 and TRBJ2-2; D is perhaps TRBD2 (5 bases). Germline V CDR1 and CDR2: SGHNT, YYREEE (reference sequence). CDR3 length: 13 amino acids. The V end lost 1 base, the J end lost 6 bases, and 7 bases lay between the germline ends. The CDR3 DNA sequence: TGTGCCAGCAGCTTGCGGGGTTCCGGGGAGCTGTTTTTT. As protein: CASSLRGSGELFF.

V is TRBV5-1 and J is TRBJ1-4; weak D call: TRBD1 (5 bases). The CDR3 has 14 amino acids. V lost 4 bases and J lost 3, with 10 bases in between. Germline V CDR1 and CDR2: SGHRS, YFSETQ. CDR3 in DNA: TGCGCCAGCAGCCGGGACGGAGCTAATGAAAAACTGTTTTTT. Translated: CASSRDGANEKLFF.

The DNA of the CDR3 is TGTGCCAGCAGGGGGACAGGGTCGGGCTATGGCTACACCTTC. Amino acid sequence: CASRGTGSGYGYTF. The V call is TRBV2, the J call TRBJ1-2, with 9 bases fitting TRBD1. CDR3 length equals 14 residues. Germline V CDR1 and CDR2: SNHLY, FYNNEI. The V segment lost 6 bases and the J segment 4 bases; nucleotides outside the gene matches: 6.

The rearrangement joins TRBV28 to TRBJ2-7; D perhaps matches TRBD1 (5 bases). CDR1 and CDR2 (germline): MDHEN, SYDVKM. V lost 5 bases to trimming and J lost 3 bases, with 14 bases between them. This CDR3 comprises 14 residues. The CDR3 is CASSPAPRDYEQYF. DNA for the CDR3: TGTGCCAGCAGTCCGGCCCCCAGGGACTACGAGCAGTACTTC.

CDR3: CASSPPDFSGNTIYF. The CDR3 DNA sequence: TGCGCCAGCAGCCCGCCGGATTTCTCTGGAAACACCATATATTTT. The chain couples TRBV5-1 to TRBJ1-3; D is unclear. Trimming left V 4 bases short and J 0 bases short, with 11 bases between. The CDR3 spans 15 residues. Germline V lookup: CDR1 SGHRS, CDR2 YFSETQ.

The chain links TRBV6-4 to TRBJ2-2; no reliable D call. Trimming shortened V by 6 bases and J by 3 bases, and 8 bases separated the two germline ends. The CDR3 covers 13 residues. Germline CDR1 is MRHNA and CDR2 is SNTAGT. In DNA form, the CDR3 reads TGTGCCAGCAGCCAGGATCACACCGGGGAGCTGTTTTTT. The encoded protein is CASSQDHTGELFF.

The chain links TRBV30 to TRBJ1-5; D not certain. The germline gives CDR1 GTSNPN, CDR2 SVGIG (reference sequence). Trimming pared 2 bases from V and 3 bases from J, leaving 8 bases between. CDR3 length: 13 amino acids. CDR3 coding DNA: TGTGCCTGGAGTAATGGGGTCAATCAGCCCCAGCATTTT. Encoded protein: CAWSNGVNQPQHF.

The chain is built from TRBV25-1 and TRBJ1-3, with 8 positions matching TRBD1. Unmatched junction bases numbered 4, after V lost 3 bases and J lost 3 bases. This CDR3 is 15 amino acids long. In germline, CDR1 is MGHDK, CDR2 SYGVNS. CDR3 DNA: TGTGCCAGCAGTGACAGGGGGCTGGGTGGAAACACCATATATTTT. It translates to CASSDRGLGGNTIYF.

The chain links TRBV7-2 to TRBJ1-1, with 7 nucleotides matching TRBD1. Germline lookup yields CDR1 SGHTA and CDR2 FQGNSA. V dropped 5 bases and J dropped 5; count of bases not matched to a gene: 11. CDR3 size: 15 residues. This chain's CDR3 is CASSPGGGVGTEAFF. CDR3 DNA: TGTGCCAGCAGCCCAGGGGGGGGTGTTGGGACTGAAGCTTTCTTT. The full variable domain, in which reference TRBV7-2 and TRBJ1-1 provide the parts outside the CDR3, is GAGVSQSPSNKVTEKGKDVELRCDPISGHTALYWYRQSLGQGLEFLIYFQGNSAPDKSGLPSDRFSAERTGGSVSTLTIQRTQQEDSAVYLCASSPGGGVGTEAFFGQGTRLTVV.

The J gene is TRBJ1-2, the V gene TRBV5-1; D may be TRBD1 (5 bases). V gave up 0 bases and J gave up 3 bases, with 9 bases separating them. CDR1 and CDR2 from the germline V gene are SGHRS and YFSETQ. The CDR3 is 14 residues long. CDR3 loop: CASSLVGDYYGYTF. The CDR3 DNA is TGCGCCAGCAGCTTGGTCGGGGACTACTATGGCTACACCTTC.

The gene calls are TRBV6-1 and TRBJ1-2; 7 nucleotides line up with TRBD1. Germline lookup yields CDR1 MNHNS and CDR2 SASEGT. J gave up 1 base and V 3 bases, and 17 bases lay outside the gene matches. CDR3 length: 19 amino acids. CDR3 bases: TGTGCCAGCAGTGAGCAGAGGATAATATTTGGGACAGTTAACTATGGCTACACCTTC. Its translation: CASSEQRIIFGTVNYGYTF.

The chain is built from TRBV7-8 and TRBJ1-1; tentative D call: TRBD1 (5 bases). Germline V lookup: CDR1 SGHVS, CDR2 FQNEAQ. The CDR3 contains 16 residues. With 5 bases removed from V and 1 base from J, the gap between germline ends came to 17 bases. CDR3 residues: CASSQRAGVGNTEAFF. CDR3 in DNA: TGTGCCAGCAGCCAACGAGCGGGGGTAGGGAACACTGAAGCTTTCTTT.

The J gene is TRBJ1-1, the V gene TRBV10-3; TRBD1 matches 9 bases. From germline, CDR1 is ENHRY and CDR2 SYGVKD. The CDR3 spans 15 residues. V shed 8 bases, J shed 5 bases, and the junction held 12 bases outside the gene matches. The CDR3 here is CAISNKGQGDTEAFF. Here the CDR3 DNA reads TGTGCCATCTCCAATAAGGGACAGGGAGATACTGAAGCTTTCTTT.

CDR3 sequence: CASSPRLNTEAFF. The CDR3, as DNA: TGCGCCAGCAGCCCCCGACTGAACACTGAAGCTTTCTTT. This chain links TRBV5-1 with TRBJ1-1; the D is unclear. CDR1 SGHRS and CDR2 YFSETQ come from the germline V gene. V lost 4 bases and J lost 0, with 7 bases in between. This CDR3 spans 13 amino acids.

This sequence joins TRBV7-2 and TRBJ1-5, with a tentative D call TRBD1 (5 bases). The ends were cut back, 5 bases at V and 7 bases at J, with 15 bases in the middle. CDR1 and CDR2 (germline): SGHTA, FQGNSA. The CDR3 consists of 14 residues. The CDR3 sequence is CASSPYSQGQPQHF. Here the CDR3 DNA reads TGTGCCAGCAGCCCCTACTCTCAGGGACAGCCCCAGCATTTT.

The CDR3 protein is CASSQTSGDEQYF. CDR3 DNA sequence: TGTGCCAGCAGCCAAACTAGCGGGGACGAGCAGTACTTC. V gene TRBV9 combines with J gene TRBJ2-7, with 10 bases that match TRBD2. The V gene's germline CDR1 is SGDLS and CDR2 YYNGEE. The J segment lost 5 bases and the V segment lost 4 bases, leaving 3 bases of the junction unmatched. The CDR3 spans 13 residues. Supplemented by reference TRBV9 and TRBJ2-7, the full variable domain reads DSGVTQTPKHLITATGQRVTLRCSPRSGDLSVYWYQQSLDQGLQFLIQYYNGEERAKGNILERFSAQQFPDLHSELNLSSLELGDSALYFCASSQTSGDEQYFGPGTRLTVT.

The chain links TRBV5-1 to TRBJ1-1, with a weak D call TRBD1 (5 bases). The CDR3 loop spans 13 amino acids. Germline CDR1 is SGHRS and CDR2 is YFSETQ. Trimming pared 8 bases from V and 4 bases from J, leaving 15 bases between. The CDR3 loop is CASSGPRATEAFF. CDR3 in DNA: TGCGCCAGTTCGGGGCCGAGGGCCACTGAAGCTTTCTTT. The full variable domain, rest sourced from reference TRBV5-1 and TRBJ1-1, is KAGVTQTPRYLIKTRGQQVTLSCSPISGHRSVSWYQQTPGQGLQFLFEYFSETQRNKGNFPGRFSGRQFSNSRSEMNVSTLELGDSALYLCASSGPRATEAFFGQGTRLTVV.

The rearrangement uses TRBV5-1 and TRBJ1-4, with unresolved D. V shed 0 bases and J shed 6 bases, with 12 bases lying between them. This CDR3 comprises 15 residues. CDR1 SGHRS and CDR2 YFSETQ come from the germline V gene. The CDR3 coding sequence is TGCGCCAGCAGCTTGGCACCCCGTAACGATGAAAAACTGTTTTTT. Translating gives CASSLAPRNDEKLFF.

The V call is TRBV9, the J call TRBJ1-3, with a possible D match to TRBD1 (6 bases). Germline-derived CDR1 and CDR2 are SGDLS and YYNGEE. This CDR3 is built from 14 residues. Trimming stripped 4 bases from V and 4 bases from J, with 12 bases between. CDR3 protein: CASSSNRVGNTIYF. DNA for the CDR3: TGTGCCAGCAGCTCGAACAGGGTAGGAAACACCATATATTTT.

This rearrangement joins TRBV6-5 to TRBJ2-6; no firm D call. CDR3 length equals 15 residues. Germline CDR1 is MNHEY and CDR2 is SVGAGI. Deletions cut 7 bases from V and 0 bases from J, with 10 bases between. The CDR3 protein is CASNLQDSGANVLTF. CDR3 in DNA: TGTGCCAGCAACCTTCAGGACTCTGGGGCCAACGTCCTGACTTTC.

The V and J genes are TRBV30 and TRBJ1-6; D is possibly TRBD1 (5 bases). The V end lost 1 base, the J end lost 6 bases, and 10 bases lay between the germline ends. The CDR3 spans 14 residues. CDR1 and CDR2 (germline): GTSNPN, SVGIG (reference sequence). The CDR3 reads CAWSGDGGNSPLHF. CDR3 nucleotide sequence: TGTGCCTGGAGTGGGGACGGCGGTAATTCACCCCTCCACTTT.

The V gene is TRBV28, the J gene TRBJ2-1, with 7 positions matching TRBD2. The CDR3 is 17 amino acids. The germline CDR1 and CDR2 sequences are MDHEN and SYDVKM. V gave up 5 bases and J gave up 0 bases; unmatched junction bases: 10. The CDR3 spells CASSIRLGGGSYNEQFF. The CDR3, as DNA: TGTGCCAGCAGTATCAGGCTGGGGGGGGGCTCCTACAATGAGCAGTTCTTC.

V is TRBV5-1 and J is TRBJ1-3, with TRBD1 identical over 10 bases. The CDR3 loop spans 20 amino acids. The germline V gene encodes CDR1 SGHRS and CDR2 YFSETQ. The V and J ends lost 5 bases and 0 bases, in that order; junction bases with no gene match: 17. The CDR3 protein is CASSFGGRGTGAFSGNTIYF. In DNA form, the CDR3 reads TGCGCCAGCAGTTTCGGTGGGCGGGGGACAGGGGCCTTCTCTGGAAACACCATATATTTT.

This clone was counted once. This rearrangement joins TRBV4-2 to TRBJ2-5, with 10 bases identical to TRBD1. The CDR3 length is 15 residues. CDR1 is LGHNA, CDR2 YNFKEQ, per germline. After removal of 5 bases from V and 5 bases from J, the junction contained 8 bases not matched to a gene. The CDR3 region is CASSETGTGAETQYF. CDR3 in DNA: TGTGCCAGCAGCGAGACCGGGACAGGGGCCGAGACCCAGTACTTC.